What follows are 8 T cell receptor beta chains derived from one specimen sequenced in a study of blood T cell repertoires in COVID-19. Profiled with immunoSEQ multiplex PCR; TCRdb holds only in-frame clones, not every one. This sample has about 170,000 clones; approximately 77% occur once, and the top ten carry about 10%. Material: peripheral blood. These receptors were obtained from an elderly woman with active or convalescent COVID-19.

The rearrangement uses TRBV27 and TRBJ2-7, with 7 positions matching TRBD1. There are 16 residues in the CDR3. Trimming at V came to 2 bases and at J to 0 bases, leaving 7 bases not matched to a gene. From germline, CDR1 is MNHEY and CDR2 SMNVEV (reference sequence). The CDR3 nucleotides read TGTGCCAGCAGTTTAGAGGGACAGCTGATCTCCTACGAGCAGTACTTC. This translates into CASSLEGQLISYEQYF.

The chain is built from TRBV19 and TRBJ1-4, with 7 bases lining up with TRBD1. CDR3 size: 14 residues. J was trimmed by 5 bases and V by 4 bases; bases with no gene match: 4. The germline gives CDR1 LNHDA, CDR2 SQIVND (reference sequence). Here the CDR3 DNA reads TGTGCCAGTAGTAGGGACAGCCAAAATGAAAAACTGTTTTTT. Translating gives CASSRDSQNEKLFF.

The V and J genes are TRBV7-3 and TRBJ2-1; the D gene is possibly TRBD1 (6 bases). The germline V gene encodes CDR1 SGHTA and CDR2 FQGTGA. The CDR3 covers 13 residues. V was trimmed by 4 bases and J by 9 bases, leaving 13 bases between them. As DNA, the CDR3 is TGTGCCAGCAGCTCCGGACAGAAAAGTGAGCAGTTCTTC. Its protein product is CASSSGQKSEQFF.

This chain joins TRBV5-6 and TRBJ2-7; 10 positions match TRBD2. After removal of 3 bases from V and 5 bases from J, the junction contained 8 bases not matched to a gene. Germline-derived CDR1 and CDR2 are SGHDT and YYEEEE. The CDR3 contains 15 residues. CDR3 amino acids: CASSWGAGLANEQYF. The CDR3 nucleotides are TGTGCCAGCAGCTGGGGGGCGGGACTAGCGAACGAGCAGTACTTC.

The chain combines TRBV5-1 with TRBJ1-4; D remains ambiguous. CDR3 length equals 17 residues. Germline V lookup: CDR1 SGHRS, CDR2 YFSETQ. The V end lost 7 bases, the J end lost 0 bases, and 19 bases lay between the germline ends. The CDR3 coding sequence is TGCGCCAGCTCCCGAGTGAGGGAAGGCGCAACTAATGAAAAACTGTTTTTT. Encoded protein: CASSRVREGATNEKLFF.

The chain couples TRBV2 to TRBJ2-4, with a weak D call TRBD1 (6 bases). The CDR3 is 14 residues long. The germline V and J ends were trimmed by 6 bases and 0 bases, with 9 bases remaining between them. The germline gives CDR1 SNHLY, CDR2 FYNNEI. Written as DNA, the CDR3 is TGTGCCAGCAGCTCACAGGGAGCCAAAAACATTCAGTACTTC. Translating gives CASSSQGAKNIQYF. Filled out from reference TRBV2 and TRBJ2-4, the complete variable domain reads EPEVTQTPSHQVTQMGQEVILRCVPISNHLYFYWYRQILGQKVEFLVSFYNNEISEKSEIFDDQFSVERPDGSNFTLKIRSTKLEDSAMYFCASSSQGAKNIQYFGAGTRLSVL.

This clone was detected once. This chain joins TRBV6-4 and TRBJ2-1; 11 positions match TRBD2. The CDR3 is 15 amino acids. V lost 0 bases and J lost 7; bases outside the gene matches: 2. The germline CDR1 and CDR2 sequences are MRHNA and SNTAGT. For the CDR3, the DNA is TGTGCCAGCAGTGACTCGGGGACTAGCGGAAATGAGCAGTTCTTC. This gives the protein CASSDSGTSGNEQFF.

CDR3 loop: CASSLAPSGRLTDTQYF. The CDR3 DNA is TGCGCCAGCAGCTTGGCCCCTAGCGGGAGATTGACAGATACGCAGTATTTT. This chain uses TRBV5-1 with TRBJ2-3; 10 bases match TRBD2. Germline CDR1 and CDR2: SGHRS and YFSETQ. This CDR3 is built from 17 residues. V shed 0 bases, J shed 3 bases, and the junction held 7 bases outside the gene matches.